Listed below are T cell receptor beta chains from one sample, sequenced in a study of CD8+ T cells in alopecia areata. Generated by immunoSEQ multiplex PCR, the TCRdb table keeps only in-frame clones and is missing some. The table lists fewer than 200,000 clones, roughly three fifths of them singletons. The sample in question was CD8+ T cells sorted from blood, obtained at week 24, from a patient treated with tofacitinib. Receptor source: a human donor with alopecia areata. Each CDR3 is given with its conserved first and last residue. D genes are given only for firm matches. The listing skips clone size in some rows; elsewhere it reads once, few, many or a size class.

-	-	TRBJ2-5	TRBV27	CASSLYTGTQETQYF	TGTGCCAGCAGTTTGTACACCGGGACCCAAGAGACCCAGTACTTC
-	-	TRBJ1-2	TRBV30	CAWSVPRGRGNYGYTF	TGTGCCTGGAGTGTACCGCGGGGCAGGGGTAACTATGGCTACACCTTC
-	-	TRBJ1-3	TRBV25-1	CASSAGHRLNTIYF	TGTGCCAGCTCAGCAGGACACCGCTTAAACACCATATATTTT
-	-	TRBJ1-1	TRBV5-6	CASSLTRLGTTTEAFF	TGTGCCAGCAGCTTGACGCGACTTGGAACGACCACTGAAGCTTTCTTT
-	TRBD1	TRBJ1-1	TRBV4-2	CASSQDQGVAEAFF	TGTGCCAGCAGCCAGGATCAGGGGGTTGCTGAAGCTTTCTTT
once	TRBD1	TRBJ1-2	TRBV6-5	CASSWGQLYYGYTF	TGTGCCAGCAGTTGGGGACAGCTCTACTATGGCTACACCTTC
few	-	TRBJ2-5	TRBV11-2	CASRGSTSTQYF	TGTGCCAGCAGAGGCTCTACCTCTACCCAGTACTTC
few	-	TRBJ2-7	TRBV7-9	CASTGNYEQYF	TGTGCCAGCACAGGGAACTACGAGCAGTACTTC
few	-	TRBJ2-2	TRBV30	CAWSRGSGELFF	TGTGCCTGGAGTCGGGGTTCCGGGGAGCTGTTTTTT
-	TRBD1	TRBJ2-7	TRBV6-5	CASSTGQGPYEQYF	TGTGCCAGCAGTACCGGACAGGGCCCCTACGAGCAGTACTTC
once	-	TRBJ2-1	TRBV30	CAWSVLRNEQFF	TGTGCCTGGAGTGTACTCCGTAATGAGCAGTTCTTC
-	-	TRBJ1-1	TRBV29-1	CSVGLDINTEAFF	TGCAGCGTAGGTTTGGACATTAACACTGAAGCTTTCTTT
-	-	TRBJ1-2	TRBV4-1	CASSQGSHDGIYGYTF	TGCGCCAGCAGCCAAGGATCTCATGATGGGATATATGGCTACACCTTC
-	-	TRBJ1-5	TRBV27	CASKFMSEVNQPQHF	TGTGCCAGCAAGTTTATGAGTGAGGTAAATCAGCCCCAGCATTTT
few	-	TRBJ1-1	TRBV21-1	CASKRVTEAFF	TGTGCCAGCAAGCGAGTCACTGAAGCTTTCTTT
-	TRBD1	TRBJ1-6	TRBV27	CASSPPGQPYSPLHF	TGTGCCAGCAGCCCCCCGGGACAGCCCTATTCACCCCTCCACTTT
-	-	TRBJ2-5	TRBV7-6	CASSSRDPKETQYF	TGTGCCAGCAGCTCCCGGGACCCCAAGGAGACCCAGTACTTC
few	-	TRBJ1-2	TRBV7-9	CASSPTGTVYGYTF	TGTGCCAGCAGCCCGACTGGGACGGTCTATGGCTACACCTTC
-	-	TRBJ1-2	TRBV13	CASRNTPEVQYGYTF	TGTGCCAGCAGAAATACTCCCGAAGTCCAGTATGGCTACACCTTC
few	-	TRBJ1-1	TRBV4-1	CASSQVTAVEAFF	TGCGCCAGCAGCCAAGTCACGGCAGTGGAAGCTTTCTTT
few	-	TRBJ2-2	TRBV25-1	CASSESQRNTGELFF	TGTGCCAGCAGTGAAAGCCAGAGGAACACCGGGGAGCTGTTTTTT
-	TRBD2	TRBJ2-7	TRBV29-1	CSAEGGDHEQYF	TGCAGCGCCGAGGGAGGGGACCACGAGCAGTACTTC
few	-	TRBJ1-6	TRBV27	CASTTSSGAPLHF	TGTGCCAGCACAACAAGTTCGGGGGCACCCCTCCACTTT
once	TRBD1	TRBJ2-1	TRBV11-3	CASSPDRGNEQFF	TGTGCCAGCAGCCCAGACAGGGGGAATGAGCAGTTCTTC
-	-	TRBJ2-1	TRBV7-8	CASSLGWTEPQTYNEQFF	TGTGCCAGCAGCTTAGGTTGGACAGAGCCCCAAACCTACAATGAGCAGTTCTTC
-	-	TRBJ2-3	TRBV5-6	CASSLSRDTQYF	TGTGCCAGCAGCTTGTCCAGAGATACGCAGTATTTT
-	-	TRBJ1-5	TRBV5-1	CASSLESNQPQHF	TGCGCCAGCAGCTTGGAGAGCAATCAGCCCCAGCATTTT
-	-	TRBJ2-1	TRBV2	CASSENQARPADNEQFF	TGTGCCAGCAGTGAAAACCAAGCCCGGCCAGCGGACAATGAGCAGTTCTTC
-	-	TRBJ1-2	TRBV4-1	CASSQGLDGYTF	TGCGCCAGCAGCCAAGGATTGGATGGCTACACCTTC
once	-	TRBJ1-4	TRBV7-9	CAANTGIGEKLFF	TGTGCCGCAAATACAGGGATAGGCGAAAAACTGTTTTTT
-	-	TRBJ2-3	TRBV15	CATSTHFLTGDSVADTQYF	TGTGCCACCAGCACCCACTTTTTGACCGGAGATTCAGTTGCGGATACGCAGTATTTT
-	-	TRBJ1-1	TRBV11-2	CASIKNTEAFF	TGTGCCAGCATCAAGAACACTGAAGCTTTCTTT
-	-	TRBJ1-2	TRBV25-1	CASSWDYYPTSNYGYTF	TGTGCCAGCAGCTGGGACTACTATCCAACTTCTAACTATGGCTACACCTTC
-	-	TRBJ2-2	TRBV15	CATSGGGGDTGELFF	TGTGCCACCAGCGGCGGTGGCGGGGATACCGGGGAGCTGTTTTTT
-	TRBD1	TRBJ2-1	TRBV25-1	CASSEFGTEYNEQFF	TGTGCCAGCAGTGAATTCGGGACAGAATACAATGAGCAGTTCTTC
once	-	TRBJ1-6	TRBV9	CASSHGQSYNSPLHF	TGTGCCAGCAGCCACGGACAGAGCTATAATTCACCCCTCCACTTT
-	-	TRBJ1-2	TRBV2	CASSEPRTDMLGYTF	TGTGCCAGCAGTGAACCGCGGACCGACATGTTAGGCTACACCTTC
-	-	TRBJ1-2	TRBV4-1	CASSQDPGAGNYGYTF	TGCGCCAGCAGCCAAGATCCCGGGGCTGGGAACTATGGCTACACCTTC
few	-	TRBJ1-5	TRBV14	CASSQQGHQPQHF	TGTGCCAGCAGCCAACAGGGGCATCAGCCCCAGCATTTT
few	-	TRBJ2-7	TRBV30	CAWSVQGRDEQYF	TGTGCCTGGAGTGTACAGGGTCGGGACGAGCAGTACTTC
once	-	TRBJ2-5	TRBV7-9	CASRNSQETQYF	TGTGCCAGCAGGAACAGCCAAGAGACCCAGTACTTC
-	-	TRBJ1-1	TRBV9	CASKQMIDMNTEAFF	TGTGCCAGCAAGCAGATGATTGATATGAACACTGAAGCTTTCTTT
few	-	TRBJ2-5	TRBV6-5	CASSYSGTGETQYF	TGTGCCAGCAGTTACTCAGGGACCGGGGAGACCCAGTACTTC
-	-	TRBJ2-7	TRBV5-1	CASSLDDSSYEQYF	TGCGCCAGCAGCTTGGACGACAGCTCCTACGAGCAGTACTTC